This record looks at one T cell receptor (beta chain) sequence and its context. Researchers took RNA transcripts and amplified the TCR beta CDR3 regions from them. The HTBI primer set drove a first-round RT-PCR of the TCR CDR3. TCRdb itself ran the multiplex PCR reads through MiXCR, one entry per CDR3 protein. The data contain more than 300,000 distinct CDR3 sequences, more than 11% of them seen just once; the ten biggest clones take up 20% to 25%. There are 12 residues in the CDR3. After removal of 9 bases from V and 6 bases from J, the junction contained 8 bases not matched to a gene. The germline gives CDR1 MNHNS, CDR2 SASEGT. The diagnostic basis comprised clinical symptoms, serum thyroxine and TRAb, thyroid ultrasound and orbital computed tomography. This sample was included in a study of T cells in Graves' hyperthyroidism and ophthalmopathy.

The chain joins TRBV6-1 to TRBJ2-7; TRBD1 agrees at 7 bases. This TCR came from a woman aged 25 to 39 with Graves' hyperthyroidism. The sequencing input was blood. CDR3 nucleotide sequence: TGTGCCAGTACCGGGACAGCGGTCGAGCAGTACTTC. Translating it yields CASTGTAVEQYF.